This TCR beta chain was obtained from a study of PD-L1 blockade in urothelial cancer. Germline loops: CDR1 WNHNN, CDR2 SYGVQD (reference sequence). The CDR3 loop spans 15 amino acids. V lost 2 bases to trimming and J lost 5 bases, with 12 bases between them. Time point in this sample: pretreatment peripheral blood. TCRdb's table, derived via immunoSEQ multiplex PCR, lists solely in-frame clones and lacks some. Seen here are about 47,000 clones, about 81% observed once, and the top ten hold around 1.5%. This clone has just one count. Material: PBMCs, obtained around atezolizumab (anti-PD-L1) treatment. V and J are TRBV10-1 and TRBJ2-2; D might be TRBD1 (7 bases). The receptor was derived from a man between 50 and 59 years old with urothelial cancer. The CDR3 DNA is TGCGCCAGCAGTGAGAGCAGGGGGAGGACCGGGGAGCTGTTTTTT. This encodes CASSESRGRTGELFF.